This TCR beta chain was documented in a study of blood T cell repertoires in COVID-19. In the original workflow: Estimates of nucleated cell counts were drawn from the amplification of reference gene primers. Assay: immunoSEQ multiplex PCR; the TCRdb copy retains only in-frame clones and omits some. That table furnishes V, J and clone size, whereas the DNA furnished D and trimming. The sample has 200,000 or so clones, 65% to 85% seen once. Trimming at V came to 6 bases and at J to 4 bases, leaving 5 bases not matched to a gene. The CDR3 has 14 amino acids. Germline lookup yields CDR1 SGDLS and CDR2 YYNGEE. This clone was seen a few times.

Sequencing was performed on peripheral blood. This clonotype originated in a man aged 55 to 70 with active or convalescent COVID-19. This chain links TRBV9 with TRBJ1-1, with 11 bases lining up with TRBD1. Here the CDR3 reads CASTLGQGVTEAFF. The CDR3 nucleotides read TGTGCCAGCACCCTGGGACAGGGGGTCACTGAAGCTTTCTTT.